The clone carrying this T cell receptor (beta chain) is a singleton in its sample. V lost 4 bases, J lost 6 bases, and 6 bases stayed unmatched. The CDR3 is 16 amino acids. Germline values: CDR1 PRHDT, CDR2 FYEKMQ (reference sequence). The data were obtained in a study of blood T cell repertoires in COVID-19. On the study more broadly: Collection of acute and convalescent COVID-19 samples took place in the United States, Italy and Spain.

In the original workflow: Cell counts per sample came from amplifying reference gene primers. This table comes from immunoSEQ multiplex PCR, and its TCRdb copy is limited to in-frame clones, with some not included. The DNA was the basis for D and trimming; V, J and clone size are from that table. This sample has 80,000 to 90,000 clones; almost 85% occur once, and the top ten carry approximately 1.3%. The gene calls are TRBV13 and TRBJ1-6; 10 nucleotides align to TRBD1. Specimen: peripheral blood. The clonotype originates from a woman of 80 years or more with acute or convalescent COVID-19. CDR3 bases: TGTGCCAGCAGCTCCCGGGACAGGGGAATTAATTCACCCCTCCACTTT. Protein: CASSSRDRGINSPLHF.